Here is one TCR beta chain with its context. These data belong to a study of blood T cell repertoires in COVID-19. For the study at large: PBMCs, B-cell-depleted T cells, or T cells were the source of the cDNA or gDNA that made up the material.

Authors' data handling: Reference gene primer amplification in the assay estimated nucleated cell counts. Profiling relied on immunoSEQ multiplex PCR, and the TCRdb table lists in-frame clones only, not all of them. D and trimming come from the DNA, and the V and J calls and clone size come from that table. The profile shows 400,000 to 500,000 clones, roughly 88% of them singletons. CDR1 and CDR2 from the germline V gene are SGDLS and YYNGEE. CDR3 length: 15 residues. V shed 0 bases and J shed 4 bases, with 13 bases lying between them. The genes are TRBV9 and TRBJ2-5; tentative D call: TRBD1 (5 bases). The sequenced sample consisted of PBMCs or T cells enriched from blood (not recorded which). The TCR originated in a woman aged 18-29 years who had been exposed to COVID-19. The CDR3 coding sequence is TGTGCCAGCAGCGTAGGGCAGGGAATCGGAGAGACCCAGTACTTC. Its translation is CASSVGQGIGETQYF.